What follows are 11 T cell receptor beta chains derived from one specimen sequenced in a study of CD4+ T cells in melanoma. Repertoires were generated with immunoSEQ multiplex PCR, while TCRdb's copy carries only in-frame clones and drops some. The data contain 20,000 or so clones, 81% of them singletons. Specimen: cells from a culture (not recorded whether cultured in vitro). The receptor source for this set is a human donor with melanoma.

The DNA for the CDR3 is TGTGCCAGCAGCGAGCAGGGGCTCCCCTACGAGCAGTACTTC. Translation gives CASSEQGLPYEQYF. V is TRBV9 and J is TRBJ2-7, with D maybe TRBD1 (6 bases). The CDR3 loop spans 14 amino acids. Germline CDR1 is SGDLS and CDR2 is YYNGEE. V dropped 3 bases and J dropped 2 bases, with 12 bases sitting between them.

This clone has only a few counts. The gene calls are TRBV12-5 and TRBJ2-1; a possible D gene is TRBD2 (5 bases). CDR1 LGHNT and CDR2 FRNRAP come from the germline V gene. The CDR3 extends over 12 amino acids. V was shortened by 2 bases and J by 10 bases, with 9 bases between the two germline ends. For the CDR3, the DNA is TGTGCTAGTGGTTTGTTAAGGAGGGAGCAGTTCTTC. It translates to CASGLLRREQFF.

This sequence joins TRBV5-1 and TRBJ2-5; 8 bases fit TRBD1. Germline trimming cut 0 bases from V and 2 bases from J; bases unmatched to any gene: 9. Germline values: CDR1 SGHRS, CDR2 YFSETQ. The CDR3 sequence is 17 residues long. The CDR3 sequence is CASSLGYSTGDQETQYF. The DNA for the CDR3 is TGCGCCAGCAGCTTGGGGTACTCGACAGGGGATCAAGAGACCCAGTACTTC.

The rearrangement links TRBV20-1 to TRBJ1-2; maybe TRBD1 (6 bases). Germline values: CDR1 DFQATT, CDR2 SNEGSKA (reference sequence). The CDR3 contains 11 residues. V lost 7 bases to trimming and J lost 3 bases, with 9 bases between them. The CDR3 protein is CSGGGHYGYTF. In DNA form, the CDR3 reads TGCAGTGGGGGGGGGCACTATGGCTACACCTTC.

The V call is TRBV6-1, the J call TRBJ1-5; TRBD1 aligns across 7 bases. This CDR3 has 14 amino acids. J gave up 0 bases and V 7 bases, and 3 bases lay outside the gene matches. Germline V gene lookup returns CDR1 MNHNS and CDR2 SASEGT. The CDR3 region is CASNQGDSNQPQHF. CDR3 DNA sequence: TGTGCCAGCAATCAGGGGGATAGCAATCAGCCCCAGCATTTT.

The chain's CDR3 is CASSADRKALYGYTF. The CDR3 nucleotides read TGTGCCAGCAGCGCGGACAGGAAAGCCCTCTATGGCTACACCTTC. This chain links TRBV7-2 with TRBJ1-2, with 7 bases identical to TRBD1. Losses at the gene ends were 5 bases for V and 4 bases for J; bases not matched to a gene: 10. The CDR3 spans 15 residues. The germline CDR1 and CDR2 sequences are SGHTA and FQGNSA.

The genes are TRBV6-6 and TRBJ1-1; 7 nucleotides align to TRBD1. The V and J ends lost 5 bases and 1 base, in that order; junction bases with no gene match: 1. The CDR3 runs to 13 residues. Germline lookup yields CDR1 MNHNY and CDR2 SVGAGI (reference sequence). CDR3 loop: CASSRDRNTEAFF. The CDR3 DNA reads as TGTGCCAGCAGTAGGGACAGGAACACTGAAGCTTTCTTT.

V usage is TRBV7-2 and J usage is TRBJ1-2; TRBD1 might be the D (5 bases). Germline lookup yields CDR1 SGHTA and CDR2 FQGNSA. Trimming removed 4 bases from V and 6 bases from J, with 18 bases in between. The CDR3 has 15 residues. CDR3 coding DNA: TGTGCCAGCAGCTCGCCCCCGCCCAGGGCTGATGGCTACACCTTC. It encodes CASSSPPPRADGYTF.

CDR3 protein: CASSPQGTGGNTIYF. CDR3 in DNA: TGTGCCAGCAGCCCCCAGGGCACGGGAGGAAACACCATATATTTT. The V gene is TRBV7-2, the J gene TRBJ1-3, with D possibly matching TRBD1 (5 bases). Germline assignment: CDR1 SGHTA and CDR2 FQGNSA. V was cut by 5 bases and J by 4 bases, with 15 bases left in between. CDR3 size: 15 residues.

The chain recombines TRBV2 with TRBJ2-1; D may be TRBD1 (5 bases). The CDR3 is 14 amino acids. Trimming stripped 4 bases from V and 1 base from J, with 8 bases between. CDR1 is SNHLY and CDR2 is FYNNEI in the germline V gene. In DNA form, the CDR3 reads TGTGCCAGCAGTGCGGACACTTCCTACAATGAGCAGTTCTTC. Translation: CASSADTSYNEQFF. Filled out from reference TRBV2 and TRBJ2-1, the complete variable domain reads EPEVTQTPSHQVTQMGQEVILRCVPISNHLYFYWYRQILGQKVEFLVSFYNNEISEKSEIFDDQFSVERPDGSNFTLKIRSTKLEDSAMYFCASSADTSYNEQFFGPGTRLTVL.

J is TRBJ2-2 and V is TRBV5-1; no clear D. V shed 1 base and J shed 3 bases, with 1 base lying between them. Germline CDR1 is SGHRS and CDR2 is YFSETQ. The CDR3 runs to 12 residues. DNA of the CDR3: TGCGCCAGCAGCTTGCACACCGGGGAGCTGTTTTTT. It translates to CASSLHTGELFF.